This entry lists 14 T cell receptor beta chains sequenced from one sample in a study of regulatory T cells in long-lasting Graves disease. To make TCR beta libraries, researchers used iRepertoire HTBI primers and Arm-PCR of CDR3 regions. One entry per CDR3 protein, called by TCRdb with MiXCR from the multiplex PCR reads. The repertoire holds under 700,000 distinct CDR3 sequences, with roughly 16% as singletons. Time point indicated: newly diagnosed GD, antithyroid drugs for less than 3 months. RNA from PBMCs was the source of the TCR library. These same records also appear under a second study, on T cells in Graves' hyperthyroidism and ophthalmopathy.

Sequenced here: peripheral blood mononuclear cells (PBMCs), sampled at new diagnosis, from a patient treated with antithyroid drugs. The receptors shown here come from a woman aged 35-65 years with Graves disease.

There are many counts of this clonotype. The rearrangement uses TRBV4-1 and TRBJ1-6, with D hard to call. CDR3 length: 16 amino acids. Trimming removed 3 bases from V and 7 bases from J, with 16 bases in between. Germline V gene lookup returns CDR1 MGHRA and CDR2 YSYEKL. The CDR3 DNA sequence: TGCGCCAGCAGCCAGGCCCCGCCGGCCACCAATTCACCCCTCCACTTT. Translated: CASSQAPPATNSPLHF.

This clonotype was counted only a few times. The rearrangement links TRBV10-3 to TRBJ1-2; D gene ambiguous. Germline V gives CDR1 ENHRY, CDR2 SYGVKD. The V end lost 5 bases, the J end lost 4 bases, and 11 bases lay between the germline ends. The CDR3 extends over 13 amino acids. This CDR3 is CAISPAGRYGYTF. CDR3 nucleotide sequence: TGTGCCATCAGTCCCGCGGGTCGCTATGGCTACACCTTC.

With regard to this clonotype: This may arise from a read error, as a much more abundant clone is one base away. The rearrangement links TRBV28 to TRBJ2-7; unclear D gene. CDR3 length equals 17 residues. Germline CDR1 MDHEN, CDR2 SYDVKM. In DNA form, the CDR3 reads TGTGCCAGCAGTTTATCGGCCCGGTCAGCAAGCTCCTACGAGCGGTACTTC. It specifies CASSLSARSASSYERYF.

This clonotype showed up many times. V usage is TRBV11-2 and J usage is TRBJ2-7; no clear D gene. This CDR3 comprises 14 residues. Trimming removed 4 bases from V and 2 bases from J, with 12 bases in between. Germline values: CDR1 SGHAT, CDR2 FQNNGV. The CDR3 nucleotides are TGTGCCAGCAGCTCGAGGACCGTTCCCTACGAGCAGTACTTC. Protein product: CASSSRTVPYEQYF.

This clonotype has a handful of counts. The V call is TRBV19, the J call TRBJ1-3; D possibly corresponds to TRBD1 (6 bases). V was shortened by 7 bases and J by 8 bases, with 15 bases between the two germline ends. Germline assignment: CDR1 LNHDA and CDR2 SQIVND (reference sequence). This CDR3 spans 13 amino acids. CDR3 nucleotide sequence: TGTGCCAGTACCGACCAAGGGGGTTACACCATATATTTT. This encodes CASTDQGGYTIYF. The full variable domain, completed using reference TRBV19 and TRBJ1-3, is DGGITQSPKYLFRKEGQNVTLSCEQNLNHDAMYWYRQDPGQGLRLIYYSQIVNDFQKGDIAEGYSVSREKKESFPLTVTSAQKNPTAFYLCASTDQGGYTIYFGEGSWLTVV.

In this sample, this clonotype turned up many times. The J gene is TRBJ1-3, the V gene TRBV5-1; tentative D call: TRBD1 (6 bases). The ends were cut back, 4 bases at V and 0 bases at J, with 11 bases in the middle. CDR3 length: 15 amino acids. Germline V CDR1 and CDR2: SGHRS, YFSETQ. The CDR3, as DNA: TGCGCCAGCAGCCCTACAGGGAACTCTGGAAACACCATATATTTT. Its translation is CASSPTGNSGNTIYF. The variable domain in full, with the rest retrieved from reference TRBV5-1 and TRBJ1-3, is KAGVTQTPRYLIKTRGQQVTLSCSPISGHRSVSWYQQTPGQGLQFLFEYFSETQRNKGNFPGRFSGRQFSNSRSEMNVSTLELGDSALYLCASSPTGNSGNTIYFGEGSWLTVV.

The sample holds many counts of this clonotype. V and J are TRBV12-3 or TRBV12-4 and TRBJ1-1; D is perhaps TRBD1 (6 bases). Between the trimmed V and J ends, which lost 3 bases and 4 bases, there was a span of 9 bases. The CDR3 length is 13 residues. For the CDR3, the DNA is TGTGCCAGCAGTTTCGACAGGTTCACTGAAGCTTTCTTT. Translated: CASSFDRFTEAFF.

At least ten counts were recorded for this clonotype. The chain employs TRBV12-3 or TRBV12-4 and TRBJ2-5, with D possibly matching TRBD2 (6 bases). Trimming took 3 bases from V and 4 from J, leaving 9 bases between them. The CDR3 loop spans 13 amino acids. The CDR3 is CASSFGEAETQYF. CDR3 bases: TGTGCCAGCAGTTTCGGGGAGGCAGAGACCCAGTACTTC.

Details on this clonotype: One base away lies a much larger clone, so this may be a sequencing read error. This sequence joins TRBV6-5 and TRBJ1-1; D is unresolved. CDR3 length: 14 amino acids. CDR1 MNHEY and CDR2 SVGAGI come from the germline V gene. The CDR3 reads CASSFASENTETFF. In nucleotides, the CDR3 is TGTGCCAGCAGTTTTGCCTCTGAGAACACTGAAACTTTCTTT.

There are many counts of this clonotype. The V and J genes are TRBV28 and TRBJ1-1; maybe TRBD1 (5 bases). V was trimmed by 8 bases and J by 1 base, leaving 11 bases between them. The CDR3 is 13 residues long. In germline, CDR1 is MDHEN, CDR2 SYDVKM. The CDR3 region has the DNA TGTGCCAGCCTTGGGGGTACGAACACTGAAGCTTTCTTT. Translated, it gives CASLGGTNTEAFF.

Ten or more counts support this clonotype. V usage is TRBV20-1 and J usage is TRBJ2-4; D unresolved. The CDR3 is made up of 12 amino acids. CDR1 is DFQATT, CDR2 SNEGSKA, per germline (reference sequence). Between the trimmed V and J ends, which lost 5 bases and 6 bases, there was a span of 11 bases. CDR3 sequence (DNA): TGCAGTGCTTTCCGGCCGGGAAACATTCAGTACTTC. It translates to CSAFRPGNIQYF.

This clonotype was found many times. The chain joins TRBV2 to TRBJ1-5, with 11 bases matching TRBD1. V shed 6 bases and J 0 bases; nucleotides not matched to a gene: 4. The CDR3 covers 16 residues. Germline lookup yields CDR1 SNHLY and CDR2 FYNNEI. CDR3 sequence (DNA): TGTGCCAGCAGCCAGGACAGGGGGCTTAGCAATCAGCCCCAGCATTTT. Translating gives CASSQDRGLSNQPQHF. Based on the CDR3 plus reference TRBV2 and TRBJ1-5, the full variable domain is EPEVTQTPSHQVTQMGQEVILRCVPISNHLYFYWYRQILGQKVEFLVSFYNNEISEKSEIFDDQFSVERPDGSNFTLKIRSTKLEDSAMYFCASSQDRGLSNQPQHFGDGTRLSIL.

This chain links TRBV27 with TRBJ2-2; no clear D gene. There are 11 residues in the CDR3. Trimming shortened V by 4 bases and J by 6 bases, and 3 bases separated the two germline ends. Germline assignment: CDR1 MNHEY and CDR2 SMNVEV (reference sequence). The CDR3 reads CASSWAGELFF. In nucleotides, the CDR3 is TGTGCCAGCAGTTGGGCCGGGGAGCTGTTTTTT.

The J gene is TRBJ2-1, the V gene TRBV11-3; D may be TRBD1 (7 bases). The CDR3 totals 15 residues. Germline loops: CDR1 SGHNT, CDR2 YENEEA. V shed 5 bases and J shed 9 bases, with 20 bases lying between them. The CDR3 is CASSAKWQGGVEQFF. The CDR3 nucleotides read TGTGCCAGCAGCGCTAAATGGCAGGGGGGCGTTGAGCAGTTCTTC.